One and the same sample provided the 32 T cell receptor beta chains below, sequenced in a study of radiation and T cells in renal cell carcinoma. Some clones are missing from TCRdb's copy, which holds only in-frame ones; the method was immunoSEQ multiplex PCR. The repertoire holds 45,000 to 55,000 clones, with 80% as singletons. The sample's time point: blood 2 weeks post-SBRT. Specified treatment: 15 Gy SBRT to primary tumor, nephrectomy 4 weeks later. The sequenced sample was blood, obtained from a patient whose treatment included radiotherapy and nephrectomy. The receptors were sampled from a woman aged 70-85 years with renal cell carcinoma.

V and J are TRBV19 and TRBJ2-2; 9 positions agree with TRBD1. The CDR3 covers 16 residues. Germline CDR1 is LNHDA and CDR2 is SQIVND (reference sequence). Trimming removed 0 bases from V and 6 bases from J; junction bases left unmatched: 5. CDR3 nucleotide sequence: TGTGCCAGTAGTATAGAGGGGACAGGGCACTCCGGGGAGCTGTTTTTT. This sequence encodes CASSIEGTGHSGELFF.

This clone has just one count. This sequence joins TRBV6-1 and TRBJ2-3; no clear D gene. V was cut by 4 bases and J by 4 bases, with 3 bases left in between. The CDR3 consists of 11 residues. Germline-derived CDR1 and CDR2 are MNHNS and SASEGT. For the CDR3, the DNA is TGTGCCAGCAGTGTAGCAGATACGCAGTATTTT. Protein: CASSVADTQYF.

The rearrangement links TRBV5-1 to TRBJ2-3; the D gene is possibly TRBD1 (5 bases). The germline gives CDR1 SGHRS, CDR2 YFSETQ. V shed 4 bases and J shed 1 base, with 10 bases lying between them. This CDR3 has 14 amino acids. This CDR3 is CASSARRGTDTQYF. In DNA form, the CDR3 reads TGCGCCAGCAGCGCGCGCAGGGGCACAGATACGCAGTATTTT. Filled out from reference TRBV5-1 and TRBJ2-3, the complete variable domain reads KAGVTQTPRYLIKTRGQQVTLSCSPISGHRSVSWYQQTPGQGLQFLFEYFSETQRNKGNFPGRFSGRQFSNSRSEMNVSTLELGDSALYLCASSARRGTDTQYFGPGTRLTVL.

The rearrangement links TRBV19 to TRBJ2-3, with TRBD1 as a possible D gene (5 bases). Trimming stripped 0 bases from V and 3 bases from J, with 7 bases between. The CDR3 runs to 14 residues. Germline V lookup: CDR1 LNHDA, CDR2 SQIVND (reference sequence). The CDR3 is CASSIEDTTDTQYF. The CDR3 DNA follows: TGTGCCAGTAGTATAGAGGACACGACAGATACGCAGTATTTT.

This chain uses TRBV2 with TRBJ1-2; D remains ambiguous. Per germline, CDR1 SNHLY and CDR2 FYNNEI. V was shortened by 6 bases and J by 5 bases, with 22 bases between the two germline ends. The CDR3 extends over 16 amino acids. The CDR3 sequence is CASRYQEPASLYGYTF. As DNA, the CDR3 is TGTGCCAGCAGATATCAGGAGCCAGCCTCCCTATATGGCTACACCTTC. The entire variable domain, with the rest obtained from reference TRBV2 and TRBJ1-2, is as follows: EPEVTQTPSHQVTQMGQEVILRCVPISNHLYFYWYRQILGQKVEFLVSFYNNEISEKSEIFDDQFSVERPDGSNFTLKIRSTKLEDSAMYFCASRYQEPASLYGYTFGSGTRLTVV.

This clone was picked up many times. The chain combines TRBV7-9 with TRBJ1-1; TRBD1 is a possible D gene (5 bases). The germline V and J ends were trimmed by 2 bases and 3 bases, with 7 bases remaining between them. The CDR3 spans 13 residues. Germline V gene sequence: CDR1 SEHNR, CDR2 FQNEAQ (reference sequence). CDR3 nucleotide sequence: TGTGCCAGCAGCTTATGGGGGTACACTGAAGCTTTCTTT. It specifies CASSLWGYTEAFF.

The chain couples TRBV5-4 to TRBJ1-4; no definite D call. This CDR3 has 15 amino acids. The V end was cut by 3 bases, the J end by 8 bases, with 17 bases between. Germline values: CDR1 SGHNT, CDR2 YYREEE (reference sequence). The CDR3: CASSSSKGIGEKLFF. DNA for the CDR3: TGTGCCAGCAGCTCAAGTAAGGGAATAGGCGAAAAACTGTTTTTT.

The chain links TRBV10-3 to TRBJ1-4; D remains ambiguous. Trimming took off 6 bases at V and 4 bases at J, with 6 bases between the two ends. The germline CDR1 and CDR2 sequences are ENHRY and SYGVKD. The CDR3 extends over 12 amino acids. The CDR3 protein is CAIRSDNEKLFF. The CDR3 bases are TGTGCCATCAGATCAGATAATGAAAAACTGTTTTTT.

This rearrangement joins TRBV6-5 to TRBJ1-4, with D possibly being TRBD1 (6 bases). The germline gives CDR1 MNHEY, CDR2 SVGAGI. This CDR3 spans 15 amino acids. V was pared by 5 bases and J by 6 bases, with 16 bases between. The CDR3 protein is CASSLTGFSDEKLFF. The CDR3 DNA reads TGTGCCAGCAGTCTTACAGGGTTTTCTGATGAAAAACTGTTTTTT.

The V gene is TRBV27, the J gene TRBJ1-5; the D gene is possibly TRBD1 (6 bases). CDR3 length: 13 amino acids. Germline CDR1 MNHEY, CDR2 SMNVEV (reference sequence). Trimming removed 3 bases from V and 7 bases from J, with 10 bases in between. CDR3: CASSLGGAQPQHF. CDR3 bases: TGTGCCAGCAGTTTGGGGGGGGCCCAGCCCCAGCATTTT.

This clone was observed once. The J gene is TRBJ2-3, the V gene TRBV2, with TRBD2 matching 10 bases. This CDR3 has 18 amino acids. Per germline, CDR1 SNHLY and CDR2 FYNNEI. J was trimmed by 1 base and V by 3 bases; bases with no gene match: 10. CDR3 residues: CASSDGLAGATRTDTQYF. The CDR3 DNA follows: TGTGCCAGCAGTGATGGGCTAGCGGGGGCCACTCGCACAGATACGCAGTATTTT.

The chain carries TRBV11-1 and TRBJ1-5, with D tentatively TRBD1 (5 bases). The CDR3 runs 15 residues. Trimming cost V 5 bases and J 7 bases, with 18 bases left between them. Looked up from germline, CDR1 is SGHAT and CDR2 is FQDESV (reference sequence). The CDR3: CASSLAGTEGQPQHF. The CDR3, as DNA: TGTGCCAGCAGCCTTGCGGGGACGGAAGGGCAGCCCCAGCATTTT. The full variable domain, with the rest looked up from reference TRBV11-1 and TRBJ1-5, is EAEVAQSPRYKITEKSQAVAFWCDPISGHATLYWYRQILGQGPELLVQFQDESVVDDSQLPKDRFSAERLKGVDSTLKIQPAELGDSAMYLCASSLAGTEGQPQHFGDGTRLSIL.

This clone showed up just a few times. The V gene is TRBV6-5, the J gene TRBJ1-6; D is ambiguous. This CDR3 spans 14 amino acids. CDR1 is MNHEY, CDR2 SVGAGI, per germline. Trimming removed 0 bases from V and 6 bases from J, with 6 bases in between. In DNA form, the CDR3 reads TGTGCCAGCAGTTACTCGAGATTTAATTCACCCCTCCACTTT. Its translation: CASSYSRFNSPLHF.

V and J are TRBV9 and TRBJ2-1, with D hard to call. Germline V gene data show CDR1 as SGDLS and CDR2 as YYNGEE. V lost 1 base to trimming and J lost 5 bases, with 4 bases between them. The CDR3 has 12 amino acids. The CDR3 DNA follows: TGTGCCAGCAGCGTACGCGACAATGAGCAGTTCTTC. Its translation: CASSVRDNEQFF.

V and J are TRBV21-1 and TRBJ1-1; no check of the table's D call, TRBD1, against the DNA was made. TRBV21-1 is listed as a pseudogene. CDR3 length equals 18 residues. The CDR3 reads CASSKYSVRGLVGTEAFF. DNA of the CDR3: TGTGCCAGCAGCAAATACTCTGTCAGGGGGTTGGTCGGCACTGAAGCTTTCTTT.

The chain combines TRBV30 with TRBJ1-5; D possibly corresponds to TRBD1 (6 bases). The CDR3 contains 15 residues. V lost 4 bases, J lost 5 bases, and 18 bases lay in between. Germline-derived CDR1 and CDR2 are GTSNPN and SVGIG (reference sequence). This CDR3 is CAWTNPRGEHQPQHF. As DNA, the CDR3 is TGTGCCTGGACCAACCCTAGGGGGGAACATCAGCCCCAGCATTTT.

This sequence joins TRBV19 and TRBJ1-6; 7 bases are shared with TRBD1. After removal of 4 bases from V and 7 bases from J, the junction contained 10 bases not matched to a gene. The CDR3 is made up of 16 amino acids. CDR1 is LNHDA, CDR2 SQIVND, per germline (reference sequence). CDR3 amino acids: CASSTSDRVENSPLHF. The CDR3, as DNA: TGTGCCAGTAGTACTTCTGACAGGGTAGAGAATTCACCCCTCCACTTT. Drawing the rest from reference TRBV19 and TRBJ1-6, the complete variable domain is DGGITQSPKYLFRKEGQNVTLSCEQNLNHDAMYWYRQDPGQGLRLIYYSQIVNDFQKGDIAEGYSVSREKKESFPLTVTSAQKNPTAFYLCASSTSDRVENSPLHFGNGTRLTVT.

The chain recombines TRBV4-3 with TRBJ2-7; 7 bases are shared with TRBD2. CDR1 is LGHNA, CDR2 YSLEER, per germline. J gave up 0 bases and V 0 bases, and 5 bases lay outside the gene matches. The CDR3 consists of 16 residues. CDR3 loop: CASSQDRASGSYEQYF. The CDR3 bases are TGCGCCAGCAGCCAAGATCGGGCTAGCGGCTCCTACGAGCAGTACTTC.

The CDR3 is CASSKGMASARSSYEQYF. CDR3 sequence (DNA): TGTGCCAGCAGCAAAGGAATGGCTAGCGCTCGCTCCTCCTACGAGCAGTACTTC. The rearrangement joins TRBV21-1 to TRBJ2-7; the DNA was not compared with TRBD2, the D call given in the table. TRBV21-1 is a known pseudogene. The CDR3 spans 18 residues.

The chain recombines TRBV2 with TRBJ2-2; 7 bases match TRBD2. Germline V lookup: CDR1 SNHLY, CDR2 FYNNEI. There are 15 residues in the CDR3. Trimming removed 5 bases from V and 6 bases from J; junction bases left unmatched: 9. CDR3 sequence (DNA): TGTGCCAGCAGTACTCGGACTAGTCTCTCCGGGGAGCTGTTTTTT. The encoded protein is CASSTRTSLSGELFF. Full variable domain (missing parts from reference TRBV2 and TRBJ2-2): EPEVTQTPSHQVTQMGQEVILRCVPISNHLYFYWYRQILGQKVEFLVSFYNNEISEKSEIFDDQFSVERPDGSNFTLKIRSTKLEDSAMYFCASSTRTSLSGELFFGEGSRLTVL.

The table lists this clone with many counts. V gene TRBV4-1 combines with J gene TRBJ2-1; perhaps TRBD1 as D (5 bases). CDR1 and CDR2 (germline): MGHRA, YSYEKL. The CDR3 consists of 16 residues. Trimming took off 0 bases at V and 8 bases at J, with 17 bases between the two ends. CDR3 loop: CASSQEGPPLDHEQFF. The CDR3 DNA reads TGCGCCAGCAGCCAAGAGGGGCCCCCATTAGATCATGAGCAGTTCTTC.

The chain joins TRBV28 to TRBJ1-2, with TRBD1 matching over 10 bases. Germline V CDR1 and CDR2: MDHEN, SYDVKM. The CDR3 sequence is 16 residues long. The trim removed 6 bases at V and 5 bases at J, leaving 12 bases unmatched. As DNA, the CDR3 is TGTGCCAGCAGCCCCGGGACAGGGGCCGCACTATATGGCTACACCTTC. The encoded protein is CASSPGTGAALYGYTF.

This CDR3 reads CASRVATGLTDTQYF. DNA of the CDR3: TGCGCCAGCAGGGTTGCGACAGGGCTCACAGATACGCAGTATTTT. The rearrangement joins TRBV5-1 to TRBJ2-3; TRBD1 matches at 7 bases. Trimming took 5 bases from V and 2 from J; bases not matched to a gene: 8. Germline CDR1 reads SGHRS; CDR2 reads YFSETQ. The CDR3 has 15 amino acids. The whole variable domain, remainder taken from reference TRBV5-1 and TRBJ2-3, is KAGVTQTPRYLIKTRGQQVTLSCSPISGHRSVSWYQQTPGQGLQFLFEYFSETQRNKGNFPGRFSGRQFSNSRSEMNVSTLELGDSALYLCASRVATGLTDTQYFGPGTRLTVL.

This clone counts as medium-sized. The J gene is TRBJ2-7, the V gene TRBV23-1; D is undetermined. TRBV23-1 is an open reading frame, and its role is uncertain. Trimming cost V 7 bases and J 1 base, with 8 bases left between them. The CDR3 extends over 12 amino acids. CDR3 protein: CASNTHSYEQYF. The CDR3 DNA reads TGCGCCAGCAACACGCATTCCTACGAGCAGTACTTC.

This rearrangement joins TRBV4-3 to TRBJ2-3; 11 nucleotides line up with TRBD2. V lost 3 bases to trimming and J lost 8 bases; unmatched junction nucleotides: 10. The germline V gene has CDR1 LGHNA and CDR2 YSLEER. The CDR3 spans 16 residues. In nucleotides, the CDR3 is TGCGCCAGCAGCCAGGAGCTAGCGGGAGGCCTGGGTACGCAGTATTTT. Amino acids: CASSQELAGGLGTQYF.

This chain connects TRBV7-9 to TRBJ2-7; 13 bases align to TRBD2. Trimming at V came to 5 bases and at J to 7 bases, leaving 11 bases not matched to a gene. The CDR3 runs to 16 residues. The V gene's germline CDR1 is SEHNR and CDR2 FQNEAQ (reference sequence). CDR3: CASSPGGGLAGSEQYF. CDR3 bases: TGTGCCAGCAGCCCCGGTGGGGGACTAGCGGGATCTGAGCAGTACTTC.

The chain employs TRBV2 and TRBJ2-2, with a possible D match to TRBD2 (5 bases). CDR1 is SNHLY and CDR2 is FYNNEI in the germline V gene. Trimming took 6 bases from V and 0 from J, leaving 11 bases between them. This CDR3 is built from 15 residues. CDR3 sequence (DNA): TGTGCCAGCAGGCCTGGACTGTCGAACACCGGGGAGCTGTTTTTT. Amino acids: CASRPGLSNTGELFF.

V and J are TRBV5-6 and TRBJ2-3, with 14 nucleotides matching TRBD2. The CDR3 length is 15 residues. Germline CDR1 and CDR2: SGHDT and YYEEEE. V dropped 3 bases and J dropped 6; count of bases not matched to a gene: 3. The CDR3 nucleotides read TGTGCCAGCAGCTACGGACTAGCGGGGGGTGATACGCAGTATTTT. Translated: CASSYGLAGGDTQYF.

This chain joins TRBV7-8 and TRBJ2-1; 7 positions match TRBD1. This CDR3 comprises 14 residues. The J segment lost 7 bases and the V segment lost 3 bases, leaving 6 bases of the junction unmatched. Germline lookup yields CDR1 SGHVS and CDR2 FQNEAQ. CDR3 in amino acids: CASSLDRNGNEQFF. The DNA for the CDR3 is TGTGCCAGCAGCTTGGACAGGAACGGGAATGAGCAGTTCTTC.

Turning to this clone: In the same sample, other DNA sequences code for this CDR3. The chain is built from TRBV5-1 and TRBJ2-5; 8 bases are shared with TRBD1. CDR1 is SGHRS and CDR2 is YFSETQ in the germline V gene. This CDR3 is 13 amino acids long. V trimming: 4 bases; J trimming: 5 bases; junction bases outside the gene matches: 4. The CDR3 nucleotides read TGCGCCAGCAGCCAGGGGGCTCGGGAGACCCAGTACTTC. Amino acid sequence: CASSQGARETQYF.

The rearrangement uses TRBV5-4 and TRBJ2-2, with TRBD1 matching 8 bases. This CDR3 region has 14 residues. V gave up 3 bases and J gave up 7 bases; unmatched junction bases: 5. Per the germline V gene, CDR1 is SGHNT and CDR2 is YYREEE (reference sequence). For the CDR3, the DNA is TGTGCCAGCAGCTCGACAGGGGCGGGCGGGGAGCTGTTTTTT. Translating it yields CASSSTGAGGELFF. Complete variable domain (other parts from reference TRBV5-4 and TRBJ2-2): ETGVTQSPTHLIKTRGQQVTLRCSSQSGHNTVSWYQQALGQGPQFIFQYYREEENGRGNFPPRFSGLQFPNYSSELNVNALELDDSALYLCASSSTGAGGELFFGEGSRLTVL.

This chain connects TRBV9 to TRBJ2-5; D is unresolved. The CDR3 is 14 amino acids. V shed 0 bases and J shed 8 bases, with 14 bases lying between them. Germline V CDR1 and CDR2: SGDLS, YYNGEE. CDR3 nucleotide sequence: TGTGCCAGCAGCGTAGATCCCCCCCCAAGCACCCAGTACTTC. Its protein product is CASSVDPPPSTQYF.